A single sample gave rise to the 29 T cell receptor beta chains below, sequenced in a study of regulatory T cells in long-lasting Graves disease. Investigators prepared the TCR beta libraries by applying iRepertoire HTBI primers and Arm-PCR of CDR3 regions. TCRdb reprocessed the multiplex PCR reads with MiXCR, giving one entry per CDR3 protein. The table includes about 360,000 distinct CDR3 sequences, around 16% detected once. As to time point: newly diagnosed GD, antithyroid drugs for less than 3 months. Following extraction of RNA from PBMCs, that RNA was used to make the TCR library. These same data were also listed under a study on T cells in Graves' hyperthyroidism and ophthalmopathy.

The sequenced sample was peripheral blood mononuclear cells (PBMCs), obtained at new diagnosis, from a patient treated with antithyroid drugs. Source of these receptors: a woman under 30 with Graves disease.

The table lists this clonotype with many counts. The chain joins TRBV20-1 to TRBJ2-1; possibly TRBD2 for D (6 bases). Germline V lookup: CDR1 DFQATT, CDR2 SNEGSKA (reference sequence). The CDR3 is 14 residues long. The V gene lost 8 bases and the J gene lost 8 bases, with 22 bases spanning the gap. CDR3: CSTEPQGLIYEQFF. In DNA, the CDR3 is TGCAGTACCGAGCCGCAGGGACTGATCTATGAGCAGTTCTTC.

The rearrangement joins TRBV10-3 to TRBJ2-5; D is ambiguous. V lost 6 bases to trimming and J lost 5 bases, with 19 bases between them. This CDR3 has 15 residues. Germline V gene data show CDR1 as ENHRY and CDR2 as SYGVKD. CDR3 sequence (DNA): TGTGCCATCAGCCGAAACCCTTCAAGTGTCGAGACCCAGTACTTC. Protein product: CAISRNPSSVETQYF.

This clonotype was observed many times. This sequence joins TRBV11-2 and TRBJ2-5; 9 bases are a match to TRBD1. Germline-derived CDR1 and CDR2 are SGHAT and FQNNGV. J lost 4 bases, V lost 3 bases, and 9 bases had no gene match. The CDR3 loop spans 16 amino acids. CDR3 residues: CASSLERTGARETQYF. CDR3 nucleotide sequence: TGTGCCAGCAGCTTGGAAAGGACAGGGGCCCGAGAGACCCAGTACTTC.

This clonotype has at least ten counts. CDR3 residues: CASSIGQGANTYEQYF. CDR3 DNA sequence: TGTGCCAGCAGCATCGGACAGGGGGCCAATACCTACGAGCAGTACTTC. This chain uses TRBV28 with TRBJ2-7; 11 bases match TRBD1. From germline, CDR1 is MDHEN and CDR2 SYDVKM. Trimming took 6 bases from V and 2 from J; bases not matched to a gene: 9. The length of the CDR3 is 16 residues.

This clonotype was detected a few times. V and J are TRBV5-1 and TRBJ2-7, with a possible D match to TRBD2 (6 bases). The CDR3 length is 16 residues. V lost 0 bases and J lost 2, with 15 bases in between. Germline V gene lookup returns CDR1 SGHRS and CDR2 YFSETQ. DNA for the CDR3: TGCGCCAGCAGCTTGGACCCGACTAGTATTACCTACGAGCAGTACTTC. As protein: CASSLDPTSITYEQYF.

This clonotype was detected many times. V gene TRBV18 combines with J gene TRBJ1-3, with 9 bases aligning to TRBD1. CDR3 length equals 18 residues. Unmatched junction bases numbered 12, after V lost 3 bases and J lost 3 bases. In germline, CDR1 is KGHSH, CDR2 LQKENI. CDR3 region: CASSPVPWTGAGGNTIYF. CDR3 coding DNA: TGTGCCAGCTCACCTGTCCCGTGGACAGGGGCTGGTGGAAACACCATATATTTT.

Many counts were recorded for this clonotype. The rearrangement joins TRBV18 to TRBJ2-2, with D perhaps being TRBD1 or TRBD2 (5 bases each). The CDR3 contains 15 residues. The germline V and J ends were trimmed by 6 bases and 0 bases, with 11 bases remaining between them. Germline CDR1 and CDR2: KGHSH and LQKENI. The CDR3 nucleotides are TGTGCCAGCTCCCCGGGGCGGACGAACACCGGGGAGCTGTTTTTT. The encoded protein is CASSPGRTNTGELFF.

This clonotype was seen many times. The chain combines TRBV28 with TRBJ2-3; D tentatively reads TRBD1 or TRBD2 (5 bases each). Looked up from germline, CDR1 is MDHEN and CDR2 is SYDVKM. With 5 bases removed from V and 4 bases from J, the gap between germline ends came to 13 bases. The CDR3 is made up of 14 amino acids. The CDR3 region is CASSGAGRADTQYF. The CDR3 DNA sequence: TGTGCCAGCAGTGGAGCAGGGAGAGCAGATACGCAGTATTTT.

This clonotype showed up many times. One end of the junction varies from germline; a read error may be responsible. The V call is TRBV5-1, the J call TRBJ2-3; D ambiguous. This CDR3 comprises 14 residues. CDR1 and CDR2 (germline): SGHRS, YFSETQ. DNA of the CDR3: TGTGCCAGCAGCTTTGGGGTGGACACAGATACGCAGTATTTT. It encodes CASSFGVDTDTQYF.

V gene TRBV10-2 combines with J gene TRBJ2-1; D is undetermined. V lost 5 bases and J lost 0, with 5 bases in between. CDR1 and CDR2 (germline): WSHSY, SAAADI. The CDR3 spans 13 residues. CDR3 region: CASSTSSYNEQFF. The DNA of the CDR3 is TGCGCCAGCAGTACAAGCTCCTACAATGAGCAGTTCTTC.

This clonotype was picked up many times. The chain recombines TRBV3-1 with TRBJ1-1; TRBD1 matches at 10 bases. CDR3 length: 14 amino acids. The junction had 2 bases not matched to a gene; V was cut back by 4 bases and J by 3 bases. Germline loops: CDR1 LGHDT, CDR2 YNNKEL (reference sequence). In DNA, the CDR3 is TGTGCCAGCAGCCCCGGGACAGGGGACACTGAAGCTTTCTTT. This sequence encodes CASSPGTGDTEAFF.

This clonotype was detected ten times or more. The chain links TRBV20-1 to TRBJ2-3, with D unclear. The CDR3 consists of 15 residues. The V gene lost 3 bases and the J gene lost 1 base, with 14 bases spanning the gap. The germline V gene encodes CDR1 DFQATT and CDR2 SNEGSKA (reference sequence). CDR3 region: CSARHFPLGTDTQYF. The CDR3, as DNA: TGCAGTGCTAGGCACTTCCCGTTGGGCACAGATACGCAGTATTTT.

In its sample, this clonotype was seen many times. The rearrangement links TRBV10-3 to TRBJ2-7; tentatively, D is TRBD2 (6 bases). Trimming pared 4 bases from V and 0 bases from J, leaving 13 bases between. The CDR3 consists of 15 residues. CDR1 ENHRY and CDR2 SYGVKD come from the germline V gene. The CDR3 here is CAISAGRDHSYEQYF. DNA of the CDR3: TGTGCCATCAGTGCGGGGCGGGACCACTCCTACGAGCAGTACTTC.

This clonotype appeared many times. V usage is TRBV7-8 and J usage is TRBJ2-1; 10 bases agree with TRBD2. CDR3 length: 18 amino acids. Germline V gene sequence: CDR1 SGHVS, CDR2 FQNEAQ. J was trimmed by 1 base and V by 4 bases; bases with no gene match: 10. The CDR3 here is CASSSRLAGVLSYNEQFF. As DNA, the CDR3 is TGTGCCAGCAGCTCTAGGCTAGCGGGGGTGTTATCCTACAATGAGCAGTTCTTC.

This clonotype came up a few times. J is TRBJ2-1 and V is TRBV24-1, with 7 bases aligning to TRBD1. This CDR3 region has 14 residues. Per germline, CDR1 KGHDR and CDR2 SFDVKD. Trimming took 9 bases from V and 2 from J; bases not matched to a gene: 6. The CDR3 DNA reads as TGTGCCACCCGGGACAGACCCCCCTACAATGAGCAGTTCTTC. It yields the protein CATRDRPPYNEQFF.

The sample holds many counts of this clonotype. The chain employs TRBV20-1 and TRBJ2-3, with D uncertain. Looked up from germline, CDR1 is DFQATT and CDR2 is SNEGSKA (reference sequence). Trimming took 5 bases from V and 3 from J, leaving 9 bases between them. The CDR3 runs to 12 residues. CDR3 amino acids: CSAAGETDTQYF. The CDR3 nucleotides read TGCAGTGCTGCAGGTGAAACAGATACGCAGTATTTT.

The CDR3 DNA reads as TGCAGTGCTAGAGATTACGGGGAGCTGTTTTTT. Translated, it gives CSARDYGELFF. This rearrangement joins TRBV20-1 to TRBJ2-2, with D unresolved. V lost 0 bases, J lost 7 bases, and 3 bases lay in between. The CDR3 totals 11 residues. Germline V gene data show CDR1 as DFQATT and CDR2 as SNEGSKA (reference sequence).

Regarding this clonotype: Its ends do not fully match the called genes, so a read error is possible. The J gene is TRBJ1-5, the V gene TRBV5-1; D uncertain. The CDR3 extends over 15 amino acids. Germline CDR1 reads SGHRS; CDR2 reads YFSETQ. The CDR3 spells CASAEAPSDNQPQHF. In nucleotides, the CDR3 is TGTGCCAGCGCTGAAGCCCCGAGCGACAATCAGCCCCAGCATTTT.

This clonotype occurred many times. This chain connects TRBV2 to TRBJ1-1; D unresolved. Germline CDR1 SNHLY, CDR2 FYNNEI. The CDR3 totals 13 residues. V lost 3 bases and J lost 0, with 5 bases in between. The CDR3 sequence: CASSEQVNTEAFF. The CDR3 bases are TGTGCCAGCAGTGAGCAGGTGAACACTGAAGCTTTCTTT.

This clonotype was observed at least ten times. V and J are TRBV29-1 and TRBJ2-3, with 14 bases that match TRBD2. The CDR3 extends over 15 amino acids. After removal of 4 bases from V and 5 bases from J, the junction contained 5 bases not matched to a gene. Germline CDR1 reads SQVTM; CDR2 reads ANQGSEA. CDR3 loop: CSVAGTSGRGDTQYF. The CDR3 bases are TGCAGCGTTGCCGGGACTAGCGGGAGAGGAGATACGCAGTATTTT.

This chain links TRBV7-3 with TRBJ1-1; 9 nucleotides match TRBD1. V lost 1 base and J lost 4; bases outside the gene matches: 4. CDR1 SGHTA and CDR2 FQGTGA come from the germline V gene. This CDR3 region has 15 residues. CDR3 sequence (DNA): TGTGCCAGCAGCTTAAGGGGGACAGGGCGCACTGAAGCTTTCTTT. Translation: CASSLRGTGRTEAFF.

This clonotype has only a few counts. The chain links TRBV20-1 to TRBJ2-2, with D possibly being TRBD2 (6 bases). Per the germline V gene, CDR1 is DFQATT and CDR2 is SNEGSKA (reference sequence). CDR3 length equals 14 residues. V was clipped by 4 bases and J by 2 bases, with 11 bases between them. As DNA, the CDR3 is TGCAGTGCTAATTGGGAGGTTAACACCGGGGAGCTGTTTTTT. It encodes CSANWEVNTGELFF.

The chain has TRBV13 and TRBJ1-3; perhaps TRBD1 as D (5 bases). V lost 4 bases to trimming and J lost 4 bases, with 17 bases between them. The CDR3 runs 16 residues. CDR1 and CDR2 from the germline V gene are PRHDT and FYEKMQ (reference sequence). CDR3 amino acids: CASSSMEGMGGNTIYF. For the CDR3, the DNA is TGTGCCAGCAGCTCAATGGAGGGGATGGGGGGAAACACCATATATTTT. Drawing the rest from reference TRBV13 and TRBJ1-3, the complete variable domain is AAGVIQSPRHLIKEKRETATLKCYPIPRHDTVYWYQQGPGQDPQFLISFYEKMQSDKGSIPDRFSAQQFSDYHSELNMSSLELGDSALYFCASSSMEGMGGNTIYFGEGSWLTVV.

This clonotype was recorded many times. This rearrangement joins TRBV2 to TRBJ2-5; TRBD2 matches 8 bases. The trim removed 3 bases at V and 2 bases at J, leaving 5 bases unmatched. Per germline, CDR1 SNHLY and CDR2 FYNNEI. The CDR3 length is 15 residues. Here the CDR3 reads CASSDTGTRQETQYF. The CDR3, as DNA: TGTGCCAGCAGTGATACCGGGACTAGACAAGAGACCCAGTACTTC.

In this sample, this clonotype turned up a few times. The chain has TRBV9 and TRBJ2-1; the match to TRBD2 covers 7 bases. Germline V gene lookup returns CDR1 SGDLS and CDR2 YYNGEE. The CDR3 is made up of 14 amino acids. With 2 bases clipped from V and 5 bases from J, the junction kept 4 bases outside the gene matches. The CDR3 sequence: CASSVSGTNNEQFF. The CDR3 region has the DNA TGTGCCAGCAGCGTTTCCGGGACTAACAATGAGCAGTTCTTC.

This clonotype was counted many times. The V call is TRBV5-1, the J call TRBJ2-1; 10 nucleotides match TRBD2. CDR1 is SGHRS and CDR2 is YFSETQ in the germline V gene. V shed 2 bases and J 7 bases; nucleotides not matched to a gene: 9. The CDR3 is 16 amino acids. CDR3 in amino acids: CASSFGLAGVANEQFF. The CDR3 DNA follows: TGCGCCAGCAGCTTCGGTCTAGCGGGAGTCGCTAATGAGCAGTTCTTC.

This clonotype was counted at least ten times. The chain is built from TRBV20-1 and TRBJ2-5; the D is unclear. Germline CDR1 reads DFQATT; CDR2 reads SNEGSKA (reference sequence). Trimming left V 2 bases short and J 2 bases short, with 6 bases between. CDR3 length equals 12 residues. The CDR3 is CSARYRQETQYF. The CDR3 DNA sequence: TGCAGTGCTAGATATAGACAAGAGACCCAGTACTTC.

This clonotype has a handful of counts. The V and J genes are TRBV5-1 and TRBJ2-6; tentative D call: TRBD1 (5 bases). Germline CDR1 is SGHRS and CDR2 is YFSETQ. CDR3 size: 15 residues. Deletions cut 0 bases from V and 2 bases from J, with 6 bases between. The CDR3 loop is CASSLARAGANVLTF. The CDR3 nucleotides read TGCGCCAGCAGCTTGGCCAGGGCTGGGGCCAACGTCCTGACTTTC.

CDR3 loop: CASSNSGVSSYEQYF. CDR3 nucleotides: TGTGCCAGTAGTAATAGCGGGGTTAGCTCCTACGAGCAGTACTTC. The chain combines TRBV19 with TRBJ2-7; 8 nucleotides align to TRBD2. Germline CDR1 reads LNHDA; CDR2 reads SQIVND (reference sequence). J gave up 0 bases and V 4 bases, and 5 bases lay outside the gene matches. The CDR3 runs 15 residues.